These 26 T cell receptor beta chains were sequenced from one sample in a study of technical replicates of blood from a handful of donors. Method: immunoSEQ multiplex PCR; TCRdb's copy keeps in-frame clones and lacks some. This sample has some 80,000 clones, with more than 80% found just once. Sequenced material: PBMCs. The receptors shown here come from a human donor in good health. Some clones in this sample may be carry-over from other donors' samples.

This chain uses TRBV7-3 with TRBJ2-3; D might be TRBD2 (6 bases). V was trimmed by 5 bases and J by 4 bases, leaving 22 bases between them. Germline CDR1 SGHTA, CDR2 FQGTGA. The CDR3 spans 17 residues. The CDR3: CASSQQPSDYLADTQYF. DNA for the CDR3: TGTGCCAGCAGCCAGCAACCCTCGGACTACCTTGCAGATACGCAGTATTTT.

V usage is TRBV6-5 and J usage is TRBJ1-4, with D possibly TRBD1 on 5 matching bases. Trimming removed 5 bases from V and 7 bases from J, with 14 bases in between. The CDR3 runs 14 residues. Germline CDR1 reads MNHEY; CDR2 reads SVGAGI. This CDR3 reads CASSERGGGEKLFF. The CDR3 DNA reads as TGTGCCAGCAGTGAACGGGGGGGAGGTGAAAAACTGTTTTTT.

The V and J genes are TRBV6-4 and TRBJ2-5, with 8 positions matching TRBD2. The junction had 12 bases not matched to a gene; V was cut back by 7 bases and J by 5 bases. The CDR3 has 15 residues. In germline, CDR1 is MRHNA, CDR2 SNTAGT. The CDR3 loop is CASTQRAGGGETQYF. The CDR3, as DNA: TGTGCCAGCACCCAACGGGCGGGGGGCGGCGAGACCCAGTACTTC.

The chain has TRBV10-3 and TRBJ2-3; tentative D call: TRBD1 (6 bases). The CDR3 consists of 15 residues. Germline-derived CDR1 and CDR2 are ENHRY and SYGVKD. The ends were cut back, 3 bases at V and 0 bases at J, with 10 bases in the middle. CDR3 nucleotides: TGTGCCATCAGTGATAACAGGGAAAGCACAGATACGCAGTATTTT. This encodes CAISDNRESTDTQYF.

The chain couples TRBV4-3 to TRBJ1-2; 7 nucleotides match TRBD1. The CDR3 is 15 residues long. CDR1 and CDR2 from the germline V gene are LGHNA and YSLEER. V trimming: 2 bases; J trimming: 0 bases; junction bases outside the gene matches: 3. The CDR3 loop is CASSQWTGSNYGYTF. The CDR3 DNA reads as TGCGCCAGCAGCCAATGGACAGGTTCTAACTATGGCTACACCTTC.

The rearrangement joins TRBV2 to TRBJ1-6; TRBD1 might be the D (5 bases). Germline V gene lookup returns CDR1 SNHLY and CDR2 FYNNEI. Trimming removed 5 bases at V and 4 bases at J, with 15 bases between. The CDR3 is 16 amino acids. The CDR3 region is CASSHQGQGYNSPLHF. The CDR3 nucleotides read TGTGCCAGCAGTCATCAAGGGCAGGGTTATAATTCACCCCTCCACTTT.

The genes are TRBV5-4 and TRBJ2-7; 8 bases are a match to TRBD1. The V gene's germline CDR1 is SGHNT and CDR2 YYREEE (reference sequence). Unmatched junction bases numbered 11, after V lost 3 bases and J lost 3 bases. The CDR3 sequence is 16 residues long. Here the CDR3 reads CASSSDRGQEGYEQYF. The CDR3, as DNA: TGTGCCAGCAGCTCCGACCGGGGACAGGAGGGCTACGAGCAGTACTTC.

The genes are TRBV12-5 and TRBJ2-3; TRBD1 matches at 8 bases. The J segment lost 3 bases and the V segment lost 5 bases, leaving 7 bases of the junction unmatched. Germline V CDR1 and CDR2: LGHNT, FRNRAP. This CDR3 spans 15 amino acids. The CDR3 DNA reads TGTGCTAGTGGTGTCTCAGGGGGCGAAACAGATACGCAGTATTTT. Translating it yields CASGVSGGETDTQYF.

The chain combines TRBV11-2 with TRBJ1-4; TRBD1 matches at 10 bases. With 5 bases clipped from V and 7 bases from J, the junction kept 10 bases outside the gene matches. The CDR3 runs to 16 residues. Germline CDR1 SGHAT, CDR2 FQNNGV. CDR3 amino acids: CASSPRQGAGGEKLFF. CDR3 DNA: TGTGCCAGCAGCCCTCGACAGGGGGCTGGTGGTGAAAAACTGTTTTTT. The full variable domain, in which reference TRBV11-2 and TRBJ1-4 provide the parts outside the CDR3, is EAGVAQSPRYKIIEKRQSVAFWCNPISGHATLYWYQQILGQGPKLLIQFQNNGVVDDSQLPKDRFSAERLKGVDSTLKIQPAKLEDSAVYLCASSPRQGAGGEKLFFGSGTQLSVL.

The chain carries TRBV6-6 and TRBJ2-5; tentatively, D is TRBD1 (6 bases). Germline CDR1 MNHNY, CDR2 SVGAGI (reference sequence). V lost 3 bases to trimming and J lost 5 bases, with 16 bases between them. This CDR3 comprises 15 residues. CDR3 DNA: TGTGCCAGCAGTTATGTTCTACAGGGAGAGGAGACCCAGTACTTC. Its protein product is CASSYVLQGEETQYF.

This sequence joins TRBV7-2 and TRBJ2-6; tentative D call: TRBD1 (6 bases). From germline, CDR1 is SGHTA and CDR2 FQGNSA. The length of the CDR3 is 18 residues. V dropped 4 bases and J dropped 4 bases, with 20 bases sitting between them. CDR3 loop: CASSSLIRGQTGANVLTF. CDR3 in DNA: TGTGCCAGCAGCTCGCTTATCAGGGGTCAGACCGGGGCCAACGTCCTGACTTTC.

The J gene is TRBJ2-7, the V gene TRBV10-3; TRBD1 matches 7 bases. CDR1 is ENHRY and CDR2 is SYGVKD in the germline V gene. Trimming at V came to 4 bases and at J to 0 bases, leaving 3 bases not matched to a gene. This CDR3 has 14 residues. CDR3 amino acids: CAISADRLSYEQYF. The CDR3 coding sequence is TGTGCCATCAGTGCGGACAGGCTCTCCTACGAGCAGTACTTC.

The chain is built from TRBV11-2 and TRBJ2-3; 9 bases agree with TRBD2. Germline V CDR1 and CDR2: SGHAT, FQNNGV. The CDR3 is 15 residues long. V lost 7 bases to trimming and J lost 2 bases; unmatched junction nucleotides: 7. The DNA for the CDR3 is TGTGCCAGCACCAAGACTAGCGGAAACACAGATACGCAGTATTTT. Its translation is CASTKTSGNTDTQYF.

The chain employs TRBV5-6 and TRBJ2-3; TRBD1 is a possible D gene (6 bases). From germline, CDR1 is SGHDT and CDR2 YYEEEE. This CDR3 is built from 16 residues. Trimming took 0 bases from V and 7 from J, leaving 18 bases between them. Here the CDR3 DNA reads TGTGCCAGCAGCTTGGGTGGCAGGGGCCGTACTAATACGCAGTATTTT. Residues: CASSLGGRGRTNTQYF.

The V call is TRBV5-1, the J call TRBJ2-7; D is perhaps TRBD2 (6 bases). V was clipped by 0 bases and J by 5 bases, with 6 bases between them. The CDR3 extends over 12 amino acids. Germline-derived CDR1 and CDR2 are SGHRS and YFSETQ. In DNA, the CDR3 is TGCGCCAGCAGCTTGGAGCGGGACGAGCAGTACTTC. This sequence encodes CASSLERDEQYF.

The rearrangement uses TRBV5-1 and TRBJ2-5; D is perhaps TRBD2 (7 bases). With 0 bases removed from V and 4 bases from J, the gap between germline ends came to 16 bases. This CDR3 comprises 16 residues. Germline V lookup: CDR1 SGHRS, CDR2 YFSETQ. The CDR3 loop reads CASSLEGGVQGETQYF. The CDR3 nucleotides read TGCGCCAGCAGCTTGGAGGGGGGGGTTCAAGGAGAGACCCAGTACTTC.

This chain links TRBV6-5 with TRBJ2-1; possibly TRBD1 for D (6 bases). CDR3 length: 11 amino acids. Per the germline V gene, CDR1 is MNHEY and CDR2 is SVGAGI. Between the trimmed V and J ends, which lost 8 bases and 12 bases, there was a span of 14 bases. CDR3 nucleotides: TGTGCCAGCGCGGACACCAGGGGGCAGTTCTTC. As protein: CASADTRGQFF.

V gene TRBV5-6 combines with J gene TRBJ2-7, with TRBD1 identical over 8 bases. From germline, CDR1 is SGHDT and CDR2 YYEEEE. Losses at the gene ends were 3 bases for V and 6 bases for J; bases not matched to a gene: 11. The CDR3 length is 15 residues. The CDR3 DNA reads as TGTGCCAGCAGCTACAGGGGGATCAATCAGGGCGAGCAGTACTTC. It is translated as CASSYRGINQGEQYF. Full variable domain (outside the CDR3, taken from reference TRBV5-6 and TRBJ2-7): DAGVTQSPTHLIKTRGQQVTLRCSPKSGHDTVSWYQQALGQGPQFIFQYYEEEERQRGNFPDRFSGHQFPNYSSELNVNALLLGDSALYLCASSYRGINQGEQYFGPGTRLTVT.

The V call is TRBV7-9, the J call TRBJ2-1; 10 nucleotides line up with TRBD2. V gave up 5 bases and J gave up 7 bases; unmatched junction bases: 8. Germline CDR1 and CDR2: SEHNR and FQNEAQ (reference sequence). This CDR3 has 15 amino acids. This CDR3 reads CASSPGLAVLNEQFF. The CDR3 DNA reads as TGTGCCAGCAGCCCAGGACTAGCGGTCCTTAATGAGCAGTTCTTC.

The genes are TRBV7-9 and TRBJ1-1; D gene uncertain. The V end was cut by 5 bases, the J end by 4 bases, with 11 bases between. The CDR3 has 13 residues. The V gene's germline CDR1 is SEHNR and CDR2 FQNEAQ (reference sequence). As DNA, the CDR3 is TGTGCCAGCAGCCCTCCGGGAGGCACTGAAGCTTTCTTT. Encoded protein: CASSPPGGTEAFF.

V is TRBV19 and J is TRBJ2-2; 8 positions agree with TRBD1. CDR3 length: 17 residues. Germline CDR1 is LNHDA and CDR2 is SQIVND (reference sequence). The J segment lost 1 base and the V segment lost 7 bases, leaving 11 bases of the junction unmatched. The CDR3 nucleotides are TGTGCCAGTAAGGCCCCGGACAGGGCCGGGAACACCGGGGAGCTGTTTTTT. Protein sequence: CASKAPDRAGNTGELFF.

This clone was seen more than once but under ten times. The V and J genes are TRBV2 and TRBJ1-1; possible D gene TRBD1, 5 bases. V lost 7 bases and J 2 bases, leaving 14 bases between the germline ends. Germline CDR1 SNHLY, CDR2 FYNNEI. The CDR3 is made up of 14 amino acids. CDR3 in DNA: TGTGCCAGCATTTTAGGGGTCCCCAACACTGAAGCTTTCTTT. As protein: CASILGVPNTEAFF.

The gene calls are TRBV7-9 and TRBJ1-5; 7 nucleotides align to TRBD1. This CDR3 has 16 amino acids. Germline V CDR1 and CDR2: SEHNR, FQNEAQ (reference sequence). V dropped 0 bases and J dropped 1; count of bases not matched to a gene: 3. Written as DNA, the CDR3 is TGTGCCAGCAGCTTAGCACAGGGGACGAGCAATCAGCCCCAGCATTTT. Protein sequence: CASSLAQGTSNQPQHF.

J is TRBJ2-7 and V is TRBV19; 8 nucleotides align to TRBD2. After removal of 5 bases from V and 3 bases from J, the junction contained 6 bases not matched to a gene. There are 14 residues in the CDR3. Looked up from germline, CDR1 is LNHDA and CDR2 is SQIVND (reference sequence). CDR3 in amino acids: CASSLQRGSYEQYF. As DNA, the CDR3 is TGTGCCAGTAGTCTACAGCGGGGGAGCTACGAGCAGTACTTC.

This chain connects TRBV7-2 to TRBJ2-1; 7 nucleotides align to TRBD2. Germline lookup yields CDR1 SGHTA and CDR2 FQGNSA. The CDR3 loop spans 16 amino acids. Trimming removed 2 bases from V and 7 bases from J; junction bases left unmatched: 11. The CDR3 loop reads CASSLRSLGGVNEQFF. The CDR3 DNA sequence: TGTGCCAGCAGCTTAAGGAGTTTGGGGGGGGTTAATGAGCAGTTCTTC.

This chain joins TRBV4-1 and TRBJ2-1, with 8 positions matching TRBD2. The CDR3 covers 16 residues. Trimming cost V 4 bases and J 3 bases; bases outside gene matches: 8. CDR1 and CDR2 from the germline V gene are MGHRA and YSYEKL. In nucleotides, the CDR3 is TGCGCCAGCAGCCTCCTCGGCGGGGGGAACTACAATGAGCAGTTCTTC. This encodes CASSLLGGGNYNEQFF.